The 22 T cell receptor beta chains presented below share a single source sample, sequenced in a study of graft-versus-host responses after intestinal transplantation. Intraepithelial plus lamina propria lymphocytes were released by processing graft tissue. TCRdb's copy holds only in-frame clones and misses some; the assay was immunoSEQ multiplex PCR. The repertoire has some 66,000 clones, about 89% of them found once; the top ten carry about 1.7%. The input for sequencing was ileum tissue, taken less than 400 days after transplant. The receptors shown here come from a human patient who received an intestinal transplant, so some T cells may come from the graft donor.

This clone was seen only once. The CDR3 protein is CASSIYGFEQETQYF. In DNA, the CDR3 is TGTGCCAGTAGTATATACGGCTTCGAGCAAGAGACCCAGTACTTC. The chain couples TRBV19 to TRBJ2-5; D call uncertain. Trimming removed 2 bases from V and 2 bases from J, with 12 bases in between. CDR3 size: 15 residues. CDR1 and CDR2 from the germline V gene are LNHDA and SQIVND (reference sequence).

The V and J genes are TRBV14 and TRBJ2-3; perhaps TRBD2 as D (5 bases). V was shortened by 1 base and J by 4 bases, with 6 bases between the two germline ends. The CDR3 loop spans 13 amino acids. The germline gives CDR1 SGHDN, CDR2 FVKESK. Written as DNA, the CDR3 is TGTGCCAGCAGCCAAGGGGGAGCAGATACGCAGTATTTT. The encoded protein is CASSQGGADTQYF.

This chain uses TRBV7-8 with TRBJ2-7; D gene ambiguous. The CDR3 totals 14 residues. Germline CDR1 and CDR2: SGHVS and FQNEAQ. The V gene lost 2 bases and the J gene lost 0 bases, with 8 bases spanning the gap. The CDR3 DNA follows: TGTGCCAGCAGCTTACTGGGAAGCTCCTACGAGCAGTACTTC. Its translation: CASSLLGSSYEQYF.

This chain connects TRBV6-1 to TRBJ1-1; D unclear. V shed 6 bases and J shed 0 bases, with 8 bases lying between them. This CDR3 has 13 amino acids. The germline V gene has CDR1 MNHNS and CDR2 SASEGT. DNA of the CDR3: TGTGCCAGCAGCGGACGGATGAACACTGAAGCTTTCTTT. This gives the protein CASSGRMNTEAFF.

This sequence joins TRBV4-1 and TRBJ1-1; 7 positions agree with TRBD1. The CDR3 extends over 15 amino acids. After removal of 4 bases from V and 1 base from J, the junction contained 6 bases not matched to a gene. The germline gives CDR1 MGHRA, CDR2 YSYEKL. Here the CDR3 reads CASSPERDRNTEAFF. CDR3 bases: TGCGCCAGCAGCCCGGAACGGGACAGGAACACTGAAGCTTTCTTT.

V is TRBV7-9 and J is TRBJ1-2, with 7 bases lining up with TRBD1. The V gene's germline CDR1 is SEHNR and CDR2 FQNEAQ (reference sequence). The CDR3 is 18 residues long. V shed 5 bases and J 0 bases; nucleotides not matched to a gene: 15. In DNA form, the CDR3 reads TGTGCCAGCAGCCAAGCGGTCCTAGGGACAGTGACTAACTATGGCTACACCTTC. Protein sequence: CASSQAVLGTVTNYGYTF. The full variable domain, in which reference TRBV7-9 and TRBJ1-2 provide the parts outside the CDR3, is DTGVSQNPRHKITKRGQNVTFRCDPISEHNRLYWYRQTLGQGPEFLTYFQNEAQLEKSRLLSDRFSAERPKGSFSTLEIQRTEQGDSAMYLCASSQAVLGTVTNYGYTFGSGTRLTVV.

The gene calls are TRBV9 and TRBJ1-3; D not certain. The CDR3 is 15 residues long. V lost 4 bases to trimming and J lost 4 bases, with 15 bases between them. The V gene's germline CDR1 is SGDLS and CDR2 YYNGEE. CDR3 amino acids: CASSLSWGSGNTIYF. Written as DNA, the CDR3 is TGTGCCAGCAGCCTCAGTTGGGGATCCGGAAACACCATATATTTT.

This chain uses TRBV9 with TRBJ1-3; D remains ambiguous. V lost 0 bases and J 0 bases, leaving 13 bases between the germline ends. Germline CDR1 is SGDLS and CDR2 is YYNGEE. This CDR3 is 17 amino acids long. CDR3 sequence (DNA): TGTGCCAGCAGCGTAGCTCCAGGAACAAGCTCTGGAAACACCATATATTTT. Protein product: CASSVAPGTSSGNTIYF.

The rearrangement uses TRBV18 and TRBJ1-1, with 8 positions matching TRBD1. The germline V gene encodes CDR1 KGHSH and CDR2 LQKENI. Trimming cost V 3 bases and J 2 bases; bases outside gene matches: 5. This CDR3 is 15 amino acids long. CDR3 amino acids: CASSPLTGVNTEAFF. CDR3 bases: TGTGCCAGCTCACCCCTGACAGGGGTTAACACTGAAGCTTTCTTT.

The CDR3 loop is CASSLRAGVGETQYF. CDR3 nucleotide sequence: TGCGCCAGCAGCCTACGAGCGGGAGTAGGGGAGACCCAGTACTTC. The rearrangement uses TRBV4-1 and TRBJ2-5; 8 bases map to TRBD2. The germline gives CDR1 MGHRA, CDR2 YSYEKL. The CDR3 covers 15 residues. With V trimmed by 4 bases and J by 5 bases, 9 bases remained unmatched.

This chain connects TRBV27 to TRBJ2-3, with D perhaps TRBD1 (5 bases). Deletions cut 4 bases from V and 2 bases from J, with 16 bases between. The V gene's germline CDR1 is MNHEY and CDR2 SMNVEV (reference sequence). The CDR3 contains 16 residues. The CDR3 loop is CASSSSGAGNTDTQYF. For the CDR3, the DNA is TGTGCCAGCAGTTCGAGTGGCGCAGGGAACACAGATACGCAGTATTTT.

The CDR3 sequence: CASSAETNTEAFF. CDR3 DNA sequence: TGTGCCAGCAGCGCCGAGACGAACACTGAAGCTTTCTTT. The chain carries TRBV2 and TRBJ1-1; D unclear. V gave up 6 bases and J gave up 1 base, with 9 bases separating them. Germline lookup yields CDR1 SNHLY and CDR2 FYNNEI. The CDR3 has 13 residues.

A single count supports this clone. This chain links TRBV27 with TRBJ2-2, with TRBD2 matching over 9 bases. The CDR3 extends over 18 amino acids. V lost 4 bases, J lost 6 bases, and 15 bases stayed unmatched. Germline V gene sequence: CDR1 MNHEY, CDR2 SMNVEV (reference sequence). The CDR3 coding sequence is TGTGCCAGCAGTTCCCCGATTCTAGCGGGATCCTCTCCCGGGGAGCTGTTTTTT. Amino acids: CASSSPILAGSSPGELFF.

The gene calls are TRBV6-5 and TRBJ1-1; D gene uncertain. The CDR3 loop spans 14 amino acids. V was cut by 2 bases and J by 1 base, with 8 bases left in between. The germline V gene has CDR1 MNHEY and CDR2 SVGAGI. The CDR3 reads CASSYGAGNTEAFF. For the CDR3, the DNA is TGTGCCAGCAGTTACGGAGCAGGGAACACTGAAGCTTTCTTT.

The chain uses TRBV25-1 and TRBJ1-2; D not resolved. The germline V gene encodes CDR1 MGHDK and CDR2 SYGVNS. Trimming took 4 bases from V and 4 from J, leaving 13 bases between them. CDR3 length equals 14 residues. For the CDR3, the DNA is TGTGCCAGCAGTGGGACTACAGAGTTCTATGGCTACACCTTC. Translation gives CASSGTTEFYGYTF.

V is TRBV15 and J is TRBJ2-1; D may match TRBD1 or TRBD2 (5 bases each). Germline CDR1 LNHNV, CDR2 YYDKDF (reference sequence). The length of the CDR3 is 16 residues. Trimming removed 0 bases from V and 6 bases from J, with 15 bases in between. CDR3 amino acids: CATSREKGGTINEQFF. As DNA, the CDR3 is TGTGCCACCAGCAGAGAAAAAGGTGGGACCATCAATGAGCAGTTCTTC.

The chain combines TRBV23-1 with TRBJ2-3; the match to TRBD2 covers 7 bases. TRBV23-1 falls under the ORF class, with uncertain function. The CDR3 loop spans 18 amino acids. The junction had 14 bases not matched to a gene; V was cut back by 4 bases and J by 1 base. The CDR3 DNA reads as TGCGCCAGCAGTCCCCAGACTAGCAGCCGATTAGGCACAGATACGCAGTATTTT. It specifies CASSPQTSSRLGTDTQYF.

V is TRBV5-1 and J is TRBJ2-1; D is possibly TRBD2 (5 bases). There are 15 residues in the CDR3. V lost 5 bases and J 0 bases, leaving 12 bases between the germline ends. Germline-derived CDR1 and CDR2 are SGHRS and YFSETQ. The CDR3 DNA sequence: TGCGCCAGCAGATATTGGGAGAGCTCCTACAATGAGCAGTTCTTC. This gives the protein CASRYWESSYNEQFF. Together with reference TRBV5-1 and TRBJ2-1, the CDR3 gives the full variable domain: KAGVTQTPRYLIKTRGQQVTLSCSPISGHRSVSWYQQTPGQGLQFLFEYFSETQRNKGNFPGRFSGRQFSNSRSEMNVSTLELGDSALYLCASRYWESSYNEQFFGPGTRLTVL.

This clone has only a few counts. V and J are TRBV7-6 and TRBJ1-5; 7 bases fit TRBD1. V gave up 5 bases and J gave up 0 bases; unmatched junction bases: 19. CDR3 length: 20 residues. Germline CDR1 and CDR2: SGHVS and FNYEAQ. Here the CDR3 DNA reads TGTGCCAGCAGCCCGAGGGCCCTCGACAGGGCCGAATATAGCAATCAGCCCCAGCATTTT. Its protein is CASSPRALDRAEYSNQPQHF.

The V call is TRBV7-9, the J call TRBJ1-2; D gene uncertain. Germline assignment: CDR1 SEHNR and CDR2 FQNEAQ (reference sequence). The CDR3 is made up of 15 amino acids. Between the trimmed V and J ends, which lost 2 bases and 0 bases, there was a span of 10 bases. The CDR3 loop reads CASSLKPEANYGYTF. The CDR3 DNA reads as TGTGCCAGCAGCTTAAAGCCTGAAGCTAACTATGGCTACACCTTC.

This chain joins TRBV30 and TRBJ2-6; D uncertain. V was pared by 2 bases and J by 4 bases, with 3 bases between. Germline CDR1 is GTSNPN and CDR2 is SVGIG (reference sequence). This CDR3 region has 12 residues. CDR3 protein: CAWSSGANVLTF. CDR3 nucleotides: TGTGCCTGGAGTTCGGGGGCCAACGTCCTGACTTTC.

The CDR3 region has the DNA TGTGCCAGCAGCGTAGGGGACTACCTCAACTACGAGCAGTACTTC. It is translated as CASSVGDYLNYEQYF. The chain recombines TRBV9 with TRBJ2-7; 7 nucleotides align to TRBD2. Germline trimming cut 0 bases from V and 3 bases from J; bases unmatched to any gene: 6. This CDR3 is 15 amino acids long. In germline, CDR1 is SGDLS, CDR2 YYNGEE.